This paragraph reports one T cell receptor (beta chain). As yet, its antigen is unknown. The data stem from a study of T cell responses to AZD1222 COVID-19 vaccine. Study-level findings and limits: Along spike, vaccine-associated CD4 TCRs were found throughout, with dominance at 160-218 and 743-854. Without day 14 samples, only post-peak T cell repertoires were studied. The breadth and depth of Spike-specific TCRs increased once two AZD1222 doses had been given.

The assay was immunoSEQ multiplex PCR, and TCRdb's table has in-frame clones only and misses some. The sample shows some 83,000 clones, 86% of them seen only once. Sample: peripheral blood, taken on day 0 of AZD1222 vaccination. The receptor's source is an adult in good health.

The CDR3 protein is CASSLGGQRSTDTQYF. The DNA for the CDR3 is TGTGCCAGCAGCTTGGGGGGACAGAGGAGCACAGATACGCAGTATTTT. This chain connects TRBV5-4 to TRBJ2-3, with 7 bases matching TRBD1. The germline V gene encodes CDR1 SGHNT and CDR2 YYREEE (reference sequence). The CDR3 consists of 16 residues. V lost 0 bases to trimming and J lost 0 bases; unmatched junction nucleotides: 4.